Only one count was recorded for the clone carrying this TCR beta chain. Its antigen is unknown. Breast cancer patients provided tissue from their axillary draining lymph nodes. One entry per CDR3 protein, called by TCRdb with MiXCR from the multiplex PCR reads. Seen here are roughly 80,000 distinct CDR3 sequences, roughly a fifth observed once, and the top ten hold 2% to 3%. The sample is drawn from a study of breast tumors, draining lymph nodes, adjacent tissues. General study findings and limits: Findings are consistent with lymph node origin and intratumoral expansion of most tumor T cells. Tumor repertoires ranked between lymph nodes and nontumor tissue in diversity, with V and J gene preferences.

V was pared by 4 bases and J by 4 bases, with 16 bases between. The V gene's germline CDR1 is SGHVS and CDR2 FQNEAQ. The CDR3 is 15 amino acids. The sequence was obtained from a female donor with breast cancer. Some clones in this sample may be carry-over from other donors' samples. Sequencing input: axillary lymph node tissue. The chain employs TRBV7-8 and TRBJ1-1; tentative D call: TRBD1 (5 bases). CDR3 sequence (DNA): TGTGCCAGCAGCTCGGTGGGGGGTTTCGGCACTGAAGCTTTCTTT. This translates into CASSSVGGFGTEAFF.